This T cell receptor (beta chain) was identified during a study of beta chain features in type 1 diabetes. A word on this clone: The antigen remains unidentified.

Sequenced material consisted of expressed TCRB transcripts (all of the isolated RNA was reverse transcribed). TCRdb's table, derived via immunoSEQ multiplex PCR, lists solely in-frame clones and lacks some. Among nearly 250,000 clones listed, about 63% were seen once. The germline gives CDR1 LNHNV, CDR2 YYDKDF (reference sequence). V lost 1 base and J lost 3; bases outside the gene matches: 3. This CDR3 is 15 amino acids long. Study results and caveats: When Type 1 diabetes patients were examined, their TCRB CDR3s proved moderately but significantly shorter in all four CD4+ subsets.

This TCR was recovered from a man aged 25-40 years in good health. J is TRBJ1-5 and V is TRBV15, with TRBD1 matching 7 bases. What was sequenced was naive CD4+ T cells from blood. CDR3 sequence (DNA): TGTGCCACCAGCAGAGTAGGGACAGACAATCAGCCCCAGCATTTT. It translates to CATSRVGTDNQPQHF.